This T cell receptor beta chain was observed in a study of CD8+CD57+ T cells in acquired aplastic anemia. The overall study: Sorting CD4+ and CD8+ cells gave DNA averaging approximately 2.9 ug. Study-level points and caveats: Simpson's diversity of CD8+ cells was not significantly different in patients compared with controls. Overlapping CD8+ CDR3 repertoires of patients and controls contained under 30 shared sequences.

This CDR3 spans 13 amino acids. The V segment lost 6 bases and the J segment 6 bases; nucleotides outside the gene matches: 2. Germline values: CDR1 LNHDA, CDR2 SQIVND (reference sequence). Flow cytometry had shown expanded CD8+CD57+ cells in the patients chosen for sequencing. At the time of blood sampling, patients had not yet received any therapy. Using genomic DNA as the template, TCR beta VDJ and CDR3 profiling was carried out. Via MiXCR, TCRdb re-called the reads, giving one row per CDR3 protein. Among about 180,000 distinct CDR3 sequences listed, less than 60% were seen once. This clonotype has ten or more counts. The antigen remains unidentified.

This TCR came from a human donor with aplastic anemia. The sequenced material came from sorted CD4+, CD8+, or CD8+CD57+ T cells (not recorded which) from PBMCs. This rearrangement joins TRBV19 to TRBJ2-3; 11 nucleotides align to TRBD2. CDR3 nucleotides: TGTGCCAGTAGACTAGCGGGGGCGGATACGCAGTATTTT. Translated, it gives CASRLAGADTQYF.